These 27 T cell receptor beta chains share one sample of origin, sequenced in a study of cytomegalovirus exposure and HLA in healthy donors (dated by TCRdb to 2015 to 2018). The library was built by means of the immunoSEQ multiplex PCR assay. What TCRdb holds here is the immuneACCESS table cut down to in-frame rearrangements. Part of the clones is not present; checked against another copy, under half of the missing clones reflect an unresolved V gene, and the others are unexplained. The table for this sample lists 82,000 or so clones; over 85% of them were counted only once. The biggest ten clones account for approximately 0.69% of the sample. The sequenced sample consisted of PBMCs. The receptors were gathered from a woman aged 18-35 years in good health and CMV-seronegative.

In DNA, the CDR3 is TGTGCCAGCAGCGATTTATTGGACAGGGAGGGGGATACGCAGTATTTT. Protein sequence: CASSDLLDREGDTQYF. The chain joins TRBV28 to TRBJ2-3; D might be TRBD1 (8 bases). V dropped 6 bases and J dropped 6 bases, with 22 bases sitting between them. The CDR3 spans 16 residues. Germline V gene lookup returns CDR1 MDHEN and CDR2 SYDVKM.

The rearrangement joins TRBV7-6 to TRBJ1-1; TRBD1 matches at 7 bases. Trimming took 0 bases from V and 7 from J; bases not matched to a gene: 8. Germline V gene data show CDR1 as SGHVS and CDR2 as FNYEAQ. This CDR3 is built from 15 residues. The CDR3 region has the DNA TGTGCCAGCAGCTTAGCGCAAGGGGGCCTAGGTGAAGCTTTCTTT. It codes for CASSLAQGGLGEAFF.

The chain carries TRBV11-2 and TRBJ2-1; no reliable D call. This CDR3 has 13 amino acids. With 2 bases removed from V and 4 bases from J, the gap between germline ends came to 6 bases. The germline V gene encodes CDR1 SGHAT and CDR2 FQNNGV. CDR3 coding DNA: TGTGCCAGCAGCTTAATTCTGTACAATGAGCAGTTCTTC. Its translation: CASSLILYNEQFF.

With regard to this clone: Relative to the germline gene, one junction end is altered; a read error may explain this. The V gene is TRBV2, the J gene TRBJ2-5; 8 bases match TRBD2. The CDR3 contains 14 residues. Germline V gene data show CDR1 as SNHLY and CDR2 as FYNNEI. CDR3 residues: CASTQSGSWEIQYF. CDR3 nucleotides: TGTGCCAGCACCCAGAGCGGGAGTTGGGAGATCCAGTACTTC.

V usage is TRBV20-1 and J usage is TRBJ1-1, with 8 bases aligning to TRBD1. Germline assignment: CDR1 DFQATT and CDR2 SNEGSKA (reference sequence). The CDR3 runs 11 residues. CDR3 sequence reads: CIGTGNTEAFF. The CDR3 coding sequence is TGCATTGGGACAGGGAACACTGAAGCTTTCTTT.

The chain carries TRBV7-6 and TRBJ2-2; 11 bases map to TRBD2. Germline V gene lookup returns CDR1 SGHVS and CDR2 FNYEAQ. The CDR3 is 18 residues long. V lost 7 bases, J lost 3 bases, and 13 bases stayed unmatched. The CDR3 DNA sequence: TGTGCCAGCATACCATTTAATAGCGGGAGGGGTTACACCGGGGAGCTGTTTTTT. This gives the protein CASIPFNSGRGYTGELFF.

This chain connects TRBV6-6 to TRBJ1-1, with TRBD1 as a possible D gene (6 bases). The CDR3 runs to 15 residues. Trimming took off 4 bases at V and 0 bases at J, with 12 bases between the two ends. The germline CDR1 and CDR2 sequences are MNHNY and SVGAGI (reference sequence). The CDR3 loop is CASSLDSVLNTEAFF. For the CDR3, the DNA is TGTGCCAGCAGTTTGGACAGTGTCTTGAACACTGAAGCTTTCTTT.

The CDR3: CASSSGTGGHIETQYF. The CDR3 DNA is TGCGCCAGCAGTTCCGGGACAGGGGGGCACATAGAGACCCAGTACTTC. The rearrangement joins TRBV5-1 to TRBJ2-5; TRBD1 matches at 11 bases. Germline loops: CDR1 SGHRS, CDR2 YFSETQ. The CDR3 loop spans 16 amino acids. Trimming cost V 5 bases and J 4 bases; bases outside gene matches: 10.

The J gene is TRBJ2-7, the V gene TRBV5-1; 8 nucleotides align to TRBD2. The CDR3 has 17 amino acids. Germline-derived CDR1 and CDR2 are SGHRS and YFSETQ. The V segment lost 2 bases and the J segment 1 base; nucleotides outside the gene matches: 11. CDR3 DNA: TGCGCCAGCAGCTTCGGCTCGGGGGGGATTTTTTCCTACGAGCAGTACTTC. As protein: CASSFGSGGIFSYEQYF.

The rearrangement uses TRBV18 and TRBJ1-5; 9 nucleotides line up with TRBD1. The CDR3 contains 14 residues. Trimming took 4 bases from V and 7 from J; bases not matched to a gene: 5. In germline, CDR1 is KGHSH, CDR2 LQKENI. This chain's CDR3 is CASSQGQGQQPQHF. DNA of the CDR3: TGTGCCAGCTCACAGGGACAGGGTCAGCAGCCCCAGCATTTT.

The rearrangement uses TRBV6-5 and TRBJ1-1, with unresolved D. Trimming took off 4 bases at V and 8 bases at J, with 8 bases between the two ends. Germline CDR1 reads MNHEY; CDR2 reads SVGAGI. The length of the CDR3 is 11 residues. Here the CDR3 reads CASSSVREAFF. CDR3 DNA sequence: TGTGCCAGCAGTTCGGTCAGGGAAGCTTTCTTT.

This rearrangement joins TRBV7-8 to TRBJ2-7; possibly TRBD2 for D (7 bases). This CDR3 region has 17 residues. Germline CDR1 reads SGHVS; CDR2 reads FQNEAQ. V gave up 5 bases and J gave up 2 bases, with 22 bases separating them. The CDR3 loop is CASSPPRGLAATYEQYF. The CDR3 nucleotides are TGTGCCAGCAGCCCCCCACGGGGGCTAGCGGCCACCTACGAGCAGTACTTC.

V gene TRBV6-1 combines with J gene TRBJ2-3; the D gene is possibly TRBD2 (5 bases). V shed 4 bases and J shed 4 bases, with 12 bases lying between them. The CDR3 runs 14 residues. Germline CDR1 MNHNS, CDR2 SASEGT. The CDR3, as DNA: TGTGCCAGCAGTGGTACGGGAACCCCAGATACGCAGTATTTT. It yields the protein CASSGTGTPDTQYF.

CDR3 residues: CASSKTNLHRGLSTEAFF. The CDR3 DNA reads as TGTGCCAGCAGCAAGACAAACCTACACAGGGGGCTGAGCACTGAAGCTTTCTTT. This chain connects TRBV21-1 to TRBJ1-1; the D call of TRBD1 is as the table states it, not checked on the DNA. TRBV21-1 is designated a pseudogene. This CDR3 has 18 residues.

This clone was seen only a few times. The rearrangement joins TRBV19 to TRBJ1-1; D is perhaps TRBD1 (5 bases). The germline V and J ends were trimmed by 7 bases and 3 bases, with 21 bases remaining between them. Germline values: CDR1 LNHDA, CDR2 SQIVND (reference sequence). CDR3 length equals 16 residues. CDR3 DNA: TGTGCCAGTATAGGGTATTATAGCGGGGACGACACTGAAGCTTTCTTT. This gives the protein CASIGYYSGDDTEAFF.

V gene TRBV6-1 combines with J gene TRBJ1-6, with 7 bases fitting TRBD1. CDR1 is MNHNS and CDR2 is SASEGT in the germline V gene. V lost 1 base to trimming and J lost 7 bases; unmatched junction nucleotides: 4. The CDR3 totals 15 residues. Here the CDR3 DNA reads TGTGCCAGCAGTGAAGGGGACAGCAACAATTCACCCCTCCACTTT. Its translation: CASSEGDSNNSPLHF.

V usage is TRBV5-1 and J usage is TRBJ1-1, with D possibly matching TRBD1 (6 bases). Per germline, CDR1 SGHRS and CDR2 YFSETQ. The CDR3 runs 14 residues. V shed 4 bases and J shed 1 base, with 11 bases lying between them. The CDR3 DNA reads as TGCGCCAGCAGCCTCGGACAGCCGAACACTGAAGCTTTCTTT. Translating gives CASSLGQPNTEAFF.

The CDR3 spells CASRTGGSGYTF. The CDR3 nucleotides read TGTGCCAGCAGGACAGGGGGCAGTGGCTACACCTTC. The chain couples TRBV28 to TRBJ1-2; 10 nucleotides agree with TRBD1. The ends lost 6 bases at V and 7 bases at J; junction bases unmatched: 2. The CDR3 sequence is 12 residues long. Germline-derived CDR1 and CDR2 are MDHEN and SYDVKM.

The gene calls are TRBV9 and TRBJ1-1; 10 positions agree with TRBD1. Looked up from germline, CDR1 is SGDLS and CDR2 is YYNGEE. The CDR3 is 15 residues long. The ends lost 0 bases at V and 4 bases at J; junction bases unmatched: 3. CDR3 sequence: CASSVGGQGITEAFF. The CDR3 DNA sequence: TGTGCCAGCAGCGTAGGGGGACAGGGGATCACTGAAGCTTTCTTT.

V gene TRBV13 combines with J gene TRBJ2-3, with 9 nucleotides matching TRBD2. In germline, CDR1 is PRHDT, CDR2 FYEKMQ (reference sequence). This CDR3 contains 14 residues. V lost 5 bases, J lost 7 bases, and 7 bases stayed unmatched. CDR3 coding DNA: TGTGCCAGCAGCCAGCGGGGGGTCGGGCATACGCAGTATTTT. Its protein product is CASSQRGVGHTQYF.

This chain connects TRBV25-1 to TRBJ2-1; TRBD1 matches at 9 bases. Trimming took 5 bases from V and 0 from J; bases not matched to a gene: 11. The CDR3 has 18 amino acids. The V gene's germline CDR1 is MGHDK and CDR2 SYGVNS. This chain's CDR3 is CASSNRDRAGSSYNEQFF. DNA for the CDR3: TGTGCCAGCAGTAACCGGGACAGGGCCGGGAGCTCCTACAATGAGCAGTTCTTC.

The chain carries TRBV4-3 and TRBJ2-1, with TRBD2 identical over 7 bases. There are 14 residues in the CDR3. Germline loops: CDR1 LGHNA, CDR2 YSLEER. Losses at the gene ends were 2 bases for V and 5 bases for J; bases not matched to a gene: 3. The CDR3 nucleotides are TGCGCCAGCAGCCAATCAGGACTAGACAATGAGCAGTTCTTC. This gives the protein CASSQSGLDNEQFF.

The gene calls are TRBV10-3 and TRBJ2-2, with D perhaps matching TRBD2 (7 bases). Looked up from germline, CDR1 is ENHRY and CDR2 is SYGVKD. CDR3 size: 16 residues. The V end was cut by 7 bases, the J end by 4 bases, with 19 bases between. The CDR3 DNA sequence: TGTGCCATCACCAGTGGGGGGGCCGTTGGCACCGGGGAGCTGTTTTTT. Its translation is CAITSGGAVGTGELFF.

This clone was seen only once. The rearrangement joins TRBV27 to TRBJ1-2; a possible D gene is TRBD1 (6 bases). This CDR3 contains 16 residues. CDR1 and CDR2 from the germline V gene are MNHEY and SMNVEV (reference sequence). Trimming stripped 4 bases from V and 6 bases from J, with 21 bases between. The CDR3 loop reads CASSSTGPTDYNGYTF. In DNA form, the CDR3 reads TGTGCCAGCAGTTCGACAGGACCGACGGATTATAATGGCTACACCTTC.

This rearrangement joins TRBV11-2 to TRBJ2-5; D is possibly TRBD1 (6 bases). The germline gives CDR1 SGHAT, CDR2 FQNNGV. The V end was cut by 5 bases, the J end by 5 bases, with 30 bases between. The CDR3 is made up of 19 amino acids. Here the CDR3 reads CASSPTPYRARRLAETQYF. The CDR3 coding sequence is TGTGCCAGCAGCCCTACGCCCTACAGGGCAAGAAGGCTGGCGGAGACCCAGTACTTC.

The V call is TRBV11-2, the J call TRBJ2-7; 7 bases align to TRBD1. This CDR3 comprises 15 residues. The V segment lost 3 bases and the J segment 0 bases; nucleotides outside the gene matches: 5. The V gene's germline CDR1 is SGHAT and CDR2 FQNNGV. Written as DNA, the CDR3 is TGTGCCAGCAGCTTGACCGACAGGGACTCCTACGAGCAGTACTTC. Translation gives CASSLTDRDSYEQYF.

The chain links TRBV5-1 to TRBJ2-5; a weak D match, TRBD2 (5 bases). The V end was cut by 0 bases, the J end by 2 bases, with 14 bases between. The CDR3 loop spans 16 amino acids. CDR1 is SGHRS, CDR2 YFSETQ, per germline. The CDR3 loop reads CASSLGGLPRQETQYF. In DNA form, the CDR3 reads TGCGCCAGCAGCTTGGGAGGGCTCCCTAGGCAAGAGACCCAGTACTTC. Combining the CDR3 with reference TRBV5-1 and TRBJ2-5 gives the whole variable domain KAGVTQTPRYLIKTRGQQVTLSCSPISGHRSVSWYQQTPGQGLQFLFEYFSETQRNKGNFPGRFSGRQFSNSRSEMNVSTLELGDSALYLCASSLGGLPRQETQYFGPGTRLLVL.